A single sample is the source of the 10 T cell receptor beta chains below, sequenced in a study of early T cells in non-severe SARS-CoV-2 infection. TCRdb redid the calling of the 5' RACE reads with MiXCR, one entry per CDR3 protein. The sample contains 69,000 or so distinct CDR3 sequences, about 9.4% of which appear only once. Sequenced: whole blood. All receptors derive from an adult who was a healthcare worker with PCR-confirmed SARS-CoV-2 infection or an uninfected control (not recorded which).

This clonotype was counted at least ten times. This chain joins TRBV27 and TRBJ2-1; 9 nucleotides agree with TRBD2. V was clipped by 7 bases and J by 4 bases; unmatched bases: 5. Germline assignment: CDR1 MNHEY and CDR2 SMNVEV (reference sequence). The length of the CDR3 is 14 residues. The CDR3 DNA is TGTGCCAGCATTAAGACTAGCGGTTACAATGAGCAGTTCTTC. Its protein is CASIKTSGYNEQFF.

This clonotype was found many times. The V and J genes are TRBV5-5 and TRBJ2-3; D may be TRBD2 (6 bases). Trimming took off 2 bases at V and 0 bases at J, with 16 bases between the two ends. CDR1 is SGHKS, CDR2 YYEKEE, per germline (reference sequence). The CDR3 loop spans 17 amino acids. The CDR3 nucleotides are TGTGCCAGCAGCTTCCCCTTCCGGGGGAAAAGCACAGATACGCAGTATTTT. Its protein is CASSFPFRGKSTDTQYF.

This clonotype appeared many times. The V gene is TRBV6-6, the J gene TRBJ1-5; D remains ambiguous. The CDR3 is 13 amino acids. Germline CDR1 and CDR2: MNHNY and SVGAGI (reference sequence). V gave up 6 bases and J gave up 4 bases, with 10 bases separating them. The CDR3 DNA is TGTGCCAGCAGCTTCCCGGGGAATCAGCCCCAGCATTTT. It translates to CASSFPGNQPQHF.

This chain joins TRBV3-1 and TRBJ2-2; weak D call: TRBD2 (6 bases). The CDR3 has 18 residues. In germline, CDR1 is LGHDT, CDR2 YNNKEL (reference sequence). V lost 2 bases and J 6 bases, leaving 22 bases between the germline ends. The CDR3 protein is CASSQRVAEGMWAGELFF. The CDR3 nucleotides are TGTGCCAGCAGCCAACGAGTAGCGGAGGGGATGTGGGCCGGGGAGCTGTTTTTT.

This clonotype was seen ten or more times. The J gene is TRBJ2-3, the V gene TRBV5-1; 7 bases line up with TRBD2. Germline V gene sequence: CDR1 SGHRS, CDR2 YFSETQ. With 0 bases clipped from V and 4 bases from J, the junction kept 5 bases outside the gene matches. CDR3 length: 15 amino acids. CDR3 DNA: TGCGCCAGCAGCTTGGCCCCGGCGGGAGCAGATACGCAGTATTTT. It yields the protein CASSLAPAGADTQYF.

The table lists this clonotype with many counts. The CDR3 loop reads CASSIGARANTGELFF. For the CDR3, the DNA is TGTGCCAGTAGTATAGGGGCCAGGGCAAACACCGGGGAGCTGTTTTTT. The rearrangement uses TRBV19 and TRBJ2-2; tentative D call: TRBD1 (5 bases). Germline lookup yields CDR1 LNHDA and CDR2 SQIVND (reference sequence). This CDR3 has 16 amino acids. V shed 1 base and J shed 2 bases, with 11 bases lying between them.

Ten or more counts support this clonotype. V gene TRBV12-3 or TRBV12-4 combines with J gene TRBJ1-1, with D maybe TRBD1 (6 bases). The length of the CDR3 is 15 residues. The V gene lost 6 bases and the J gene lost 1 base, with 15 bases spanning the gap. The CDR3 is CASSPAGTPNTEAFF. DNA for the CDR3: TGTGCCAGCAGCCCGGCAGGGACACCGAACACTGAAGCTTTCTTT.

This clonotype was observed a few times. This chain uses TRBV9 with TRBJ2-7; 7 nucleotides line up with TRBD1. CDR1 is SGDLS and CDR2 is YYNGEE in the germline V gene. Trimming at V came to 3 bases and at J to 2 bases, leaving 8 bases not matched to a gene. The CDR3 loop spans 15 amino acids. The CDR3 is CASSARQTGPYEQYF. In nucleotides, the CDR3 is TGTGCCAGCAGCGCTCGCCAGACAGGGCCCTACGAGCAGTACTTC.

This clonotype was found many times. CDR3 in DNA: TGTGCCAGTAGCACTCAACAGGGTTCCTATGGCTACACCTTC. Its protein is CASSTQQGSYGYTF. The gene calls are TRBV19 and TRBJ1-2, with D perhaps matching TRBD1 (6 bases). With 6 bases removed from V and 4 bases from J, the gap between germline ends came to 15 bases. The CDR3 is 14 residues long. Germline V gene data show CDR1 as LNHDA and CDR2 as SQIVND (reference sequence).

The rearrangement uses TRBV4-3 and TRBJ1-1; D might be TRBD1 (5 bases). Looked up from germline, CDR1 is LGHNA and CDR2 is YSLEER. The length of the CDR3 is 13 residues. Trimming removed 5 bases from V and 4 bases from J, with 11 bases in between. CDR3 residues: CASSAGPITEAFF. The CDR3, as DNA: TGCGCCAGCAGCGCGGGGCCTATCACTGAAGCTTTCTTT.